This TCR beta chain was sequenced for a study of response to subunit inactivated influenza vaccine. Whole-study findings and limits: Authors suggested that a seasonal influenza vaccination recruits few new T cells each time.

TCRdb independently ran MiXCR on the RT-PCR reads; one entry per CDR3 protein. Among 650,000 or so distinct CDR3 sequences listed, 14% were seen once. The V gene's germline CDR1 is LNHNV and CDR2 YYDKDF (reference sequence). The CDR3 consists of 17 residues. V lost 4 bases and J lost 1; bases outside the gene matches: 12. This clonotype has only a few counts. Its antigen remains unknown. The chain combines TRBV15 with TRBJ2-7; 8 bases are shared with TRBD2. The source is a man aged 50-59 years who received an inactivated influenza vaccine. The specimen comprised PBMCs from blood, sampled approximately 15 days before vaccination. The CDR3 DNA is TGTGCCACCAGCAACGGTTTTGCAAGCGGGGGTTCCTACGAGCAGTACTTC. This codes for CATSNGFASGGSYEQYF.